This TCR beta chain was sequenced in a study of blood T cells in healthy people across ages. About the study: Researchers report that template switching captured about one barcoded beta molecule per two T cells.

Peripheral blood from each donor was collected in a volume of ten milliliters. Study-level findings and limits: The recorded TCR beta diversity per million T cells decreased in a roughly linear manner with age.

Notes on this clonotype: Its target is not known. A much larger clone differs from this one at a single base, so this may be a read error.

A sample-barcoded 5' primer and a J-beta primer mix were used in a second PCR of roughly 7 to 11 cycles. Researchers report that each sample yielded at least 2.5 million CDR3-containing paired-end reads. TCRdb passed the 5' RACE reads through MiXCR, listing each CDR3 protein once. Of 600,000 to 800,000 distinct CDR3 sequences listed, 52% are singletons. The CDR3 is 14 amino acids. CDR1 and CDR2 (germline): MDHEN, SYDVKM. The TCR sequence derives from a woman over 75 in good health. Sequences were obtained from blood. The chain uses TRBV28 and TRBJ2-1; 10 bases are a match to TRBD2. The CDR3 spells CAGSGLAGVDEQFF. CDR3 nucleotides: TGTGCCGGCAGTGGGCTAGCGGGAGTAGATGAGCAGTTCTTC.